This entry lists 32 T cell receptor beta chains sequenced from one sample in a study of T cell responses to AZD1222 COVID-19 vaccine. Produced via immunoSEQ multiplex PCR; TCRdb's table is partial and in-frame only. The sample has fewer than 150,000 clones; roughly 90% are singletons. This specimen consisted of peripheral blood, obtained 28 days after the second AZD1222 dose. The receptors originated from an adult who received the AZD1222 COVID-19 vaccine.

CDR3 coding DNA: TGTGCCAGCAGCCAAGATTCCGTCGCGGCTAGGAATTCACCCCTCCACTTT. Its translation is CASSQDSVAARNSPLHF. J is TRBJ1-6 and V is TRBV4-2; D unclear. The CDR3 loop spans 17 amino acids. V was cut by 0 bases and J by 7 bases, with 16 bases left in between. Per the germline V gene, CDR1 is LGHNA and CDR2 is YNFKEQ.

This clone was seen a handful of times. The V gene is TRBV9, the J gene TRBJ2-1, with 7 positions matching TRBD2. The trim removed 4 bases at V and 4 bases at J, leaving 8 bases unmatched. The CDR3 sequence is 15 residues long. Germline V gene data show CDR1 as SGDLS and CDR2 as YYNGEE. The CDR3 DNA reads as TGTGCCAGCAGCCTAAGGGACTATCAATACAATGAGCAGTTCTTC. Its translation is CASSLRDYQYNEQFF.

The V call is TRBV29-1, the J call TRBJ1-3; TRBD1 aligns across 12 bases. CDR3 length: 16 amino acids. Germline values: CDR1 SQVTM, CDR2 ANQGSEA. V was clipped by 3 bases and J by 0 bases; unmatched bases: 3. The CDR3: CSVDGGQGASGNTIYF. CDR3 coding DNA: TGCAGCGTTGACGGGGGACAGGGGGCCTCTGGAAACACCATATATTTT.

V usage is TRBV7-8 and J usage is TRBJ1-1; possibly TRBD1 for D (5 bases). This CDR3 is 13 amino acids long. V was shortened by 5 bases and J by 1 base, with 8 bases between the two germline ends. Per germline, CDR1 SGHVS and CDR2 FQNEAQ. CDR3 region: CASSSGGNTEAFF. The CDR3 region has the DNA TGTGCCAGCAGCAGTGGGGGGAACACTGAAGCTTTCTTT.

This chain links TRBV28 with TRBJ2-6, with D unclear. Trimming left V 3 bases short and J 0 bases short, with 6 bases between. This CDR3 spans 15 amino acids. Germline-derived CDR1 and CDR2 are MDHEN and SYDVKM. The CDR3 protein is CASSLSSSGANVLTF. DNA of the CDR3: TGTGCCAGCAGTTTGTCCTCCTCTGGGGCCAACGTCCTGACTTTC.

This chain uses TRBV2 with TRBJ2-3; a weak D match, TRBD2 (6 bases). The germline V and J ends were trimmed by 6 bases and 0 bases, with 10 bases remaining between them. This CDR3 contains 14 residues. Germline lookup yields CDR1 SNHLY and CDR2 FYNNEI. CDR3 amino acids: CASRDYPSTDTQYF. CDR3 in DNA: TGTGCCAGCAGGGACTACCCTAGCACAGATACGCAGTATTTT. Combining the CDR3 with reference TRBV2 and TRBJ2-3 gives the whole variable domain EPEVTQTPSHQVTQMGQEVILRCVPISNHLYFYWYRQILGQKVEFLVSFYNNEISEKSEIFDDQFSVERPDGSNFTLKIRSTKLEDSAMYFCASRDYPSTDTQYFGPGTRLTVL.

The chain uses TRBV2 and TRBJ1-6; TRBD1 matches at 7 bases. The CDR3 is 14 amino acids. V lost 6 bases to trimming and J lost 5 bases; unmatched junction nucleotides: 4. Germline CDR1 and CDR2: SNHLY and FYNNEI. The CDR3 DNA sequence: TGTGCCAGCAGCGAGACAGGGAATAATTCACCCCTCCACTTT. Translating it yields CASSETGNNSPLHF.

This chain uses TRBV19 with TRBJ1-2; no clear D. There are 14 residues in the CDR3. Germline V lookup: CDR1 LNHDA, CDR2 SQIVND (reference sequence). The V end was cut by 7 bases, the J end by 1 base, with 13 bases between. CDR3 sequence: CASTTGSGNYGYTF. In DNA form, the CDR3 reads TGTGCCAGTACCACGGGATCTGGTAACTATGGCTACACCTTC.

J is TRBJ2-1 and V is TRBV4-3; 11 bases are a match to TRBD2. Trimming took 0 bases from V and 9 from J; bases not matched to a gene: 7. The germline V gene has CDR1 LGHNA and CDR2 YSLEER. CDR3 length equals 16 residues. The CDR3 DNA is TGCGCCAGCAGCCAAGATACTAGCGGGGGTTTGAGTGAGCAGTTCTTC. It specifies CASSQDTSGGLSEQFF.

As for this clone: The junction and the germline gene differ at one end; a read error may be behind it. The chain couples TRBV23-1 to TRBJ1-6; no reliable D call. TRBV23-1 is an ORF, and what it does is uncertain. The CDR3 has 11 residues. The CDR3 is CASSHLAHTTF. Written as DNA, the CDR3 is TGCGCCAGCAGTCATCTGGCGCACACGACCTTT.

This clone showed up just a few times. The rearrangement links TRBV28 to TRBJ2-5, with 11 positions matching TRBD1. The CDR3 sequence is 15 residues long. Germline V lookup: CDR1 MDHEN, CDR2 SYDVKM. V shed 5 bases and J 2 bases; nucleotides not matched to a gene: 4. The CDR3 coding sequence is TGTGCCAGCAGTCGGACAGGGGGCGTACAAGAGACCCAGTACTTC. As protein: CASSRTGGVQETQYF.

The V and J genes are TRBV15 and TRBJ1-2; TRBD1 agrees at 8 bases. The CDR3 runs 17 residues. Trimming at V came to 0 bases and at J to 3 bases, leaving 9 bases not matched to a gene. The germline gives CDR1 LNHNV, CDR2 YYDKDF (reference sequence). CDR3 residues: CATSRDIGTGDYYGYTF. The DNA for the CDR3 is TGTGCCACCAGCAGAGATATTGGGACAGGAGATTACTATGGCTACACCTTC.

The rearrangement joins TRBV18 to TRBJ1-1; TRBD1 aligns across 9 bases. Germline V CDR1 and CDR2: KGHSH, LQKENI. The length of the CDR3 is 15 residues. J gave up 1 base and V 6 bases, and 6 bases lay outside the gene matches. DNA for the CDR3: TGTGCCAGCTCTCAGGGACAGGGAGGGAACACTGAAGCTTTCTTT. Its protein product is CASSQGQGGNTEAFF.

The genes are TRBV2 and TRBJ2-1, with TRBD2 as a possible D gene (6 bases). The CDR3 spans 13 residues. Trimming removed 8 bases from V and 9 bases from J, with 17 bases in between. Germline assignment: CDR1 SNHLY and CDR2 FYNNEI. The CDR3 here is CASGGTLRAEQFF. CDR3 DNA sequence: TGTGCCAGCGGGGGGACGTTAAGGGCTGAGCAGTTCTTC.

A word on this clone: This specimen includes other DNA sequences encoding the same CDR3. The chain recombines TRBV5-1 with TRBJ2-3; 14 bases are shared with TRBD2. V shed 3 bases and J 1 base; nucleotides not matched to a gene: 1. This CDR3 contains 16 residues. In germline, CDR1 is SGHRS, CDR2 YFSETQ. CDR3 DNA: TGCGCCAGCAGCTCGGGACTAGCGGGAGGCACAGATACGCAGTATTTT. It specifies CASSSGLAGGTDTQYF.

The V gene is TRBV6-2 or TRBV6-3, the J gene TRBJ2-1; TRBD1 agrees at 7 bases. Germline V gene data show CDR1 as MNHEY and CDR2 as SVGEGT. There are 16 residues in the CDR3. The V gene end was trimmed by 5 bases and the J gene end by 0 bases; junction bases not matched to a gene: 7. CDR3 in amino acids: CASSTGALYSYNEQFF. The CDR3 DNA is TGTGCCAGCAGTACAGGGGCGCTTTACTCCTACAATGAGCAGTTCTTC.

CDR3 coding DNA: TGTGCCTGGAGTGCTTTTGAGTACGAGCAGTACTTC. Translated: CAWSAFEYEQYF. V is TRBV30 and J is TRBJ2-7; D is undetermined. Trimming pared 1 base from V and 4 bases from J, leaving 8 bases between. The CDR3 totals 12 residues. CDR1 and CDR2 from the germline V gene are GTSNPN and SVGIG (reference sequence).

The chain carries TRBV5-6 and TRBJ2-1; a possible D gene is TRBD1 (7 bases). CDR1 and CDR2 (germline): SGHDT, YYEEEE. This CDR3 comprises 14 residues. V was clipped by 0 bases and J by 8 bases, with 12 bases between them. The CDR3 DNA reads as TGTGCCAGCAGCTTGGTAGGGGGCGGGGATGAGCAGTTCTTC. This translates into CASSLVGGGDEQFF.

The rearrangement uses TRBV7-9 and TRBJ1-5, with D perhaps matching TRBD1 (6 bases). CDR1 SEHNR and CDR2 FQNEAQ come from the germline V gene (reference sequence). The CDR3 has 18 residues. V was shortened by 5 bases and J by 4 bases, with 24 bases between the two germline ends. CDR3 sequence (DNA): TGTGCCAGCAGCAAATACATGGGGCGGGGGGCCGTTAATCAGCCCCAGCATTTT. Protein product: CASSKYMGRGAVNQPQHF.

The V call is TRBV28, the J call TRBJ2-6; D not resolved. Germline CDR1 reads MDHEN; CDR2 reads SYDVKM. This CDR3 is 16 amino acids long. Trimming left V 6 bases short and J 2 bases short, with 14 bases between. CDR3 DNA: TGTGCCAGCAGACCCCCACGGAAGCCTGGGGCCAACGTCCTGACTTTC. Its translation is CASRPPRKPGANVLTF.

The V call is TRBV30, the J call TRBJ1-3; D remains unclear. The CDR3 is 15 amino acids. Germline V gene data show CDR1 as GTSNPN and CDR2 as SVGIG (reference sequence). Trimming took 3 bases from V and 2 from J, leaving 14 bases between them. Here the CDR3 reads CAWSRLAGTGNTIYF. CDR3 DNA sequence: TGTGCCTGGAGCCGTTTAGCCGGGACTGGAAACACCATATATTTT.

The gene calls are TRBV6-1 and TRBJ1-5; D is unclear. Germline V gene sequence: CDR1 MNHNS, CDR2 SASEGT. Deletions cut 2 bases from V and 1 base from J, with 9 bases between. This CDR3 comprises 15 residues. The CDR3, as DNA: TGTGCCAGCAGTGAAAGTGTATCGAGCAATCAGCCCCAGCATTTT. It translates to CASSESVSSNQPQHF.

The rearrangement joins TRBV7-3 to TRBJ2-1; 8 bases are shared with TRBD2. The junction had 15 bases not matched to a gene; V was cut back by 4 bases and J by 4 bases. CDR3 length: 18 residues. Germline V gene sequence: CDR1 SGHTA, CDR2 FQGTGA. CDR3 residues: CASSSTSLTSASYNEQFF. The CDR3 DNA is TGTGCCAGCAGCTCCACCTCGTTGACTAGCGCAAGTTACAATGAGCAGTTCTTC.

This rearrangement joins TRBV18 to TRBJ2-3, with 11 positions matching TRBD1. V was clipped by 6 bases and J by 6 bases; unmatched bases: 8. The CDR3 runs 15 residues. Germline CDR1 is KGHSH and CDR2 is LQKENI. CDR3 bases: TGTGCCAGCTCCCCAGGACAGGGGGCGTCTGATACGCAGTATTTT. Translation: CASSPGQGASDTQYF.

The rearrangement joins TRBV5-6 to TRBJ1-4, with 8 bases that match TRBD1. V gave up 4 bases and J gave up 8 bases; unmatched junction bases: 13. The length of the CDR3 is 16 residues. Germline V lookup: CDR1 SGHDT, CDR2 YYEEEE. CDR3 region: CASSTPGRGRSEKLFF. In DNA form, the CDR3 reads TGTGCCAGCAGCACCCCCGGCAGGGGGCGAAGCGAAAAACTGTTTTTT.

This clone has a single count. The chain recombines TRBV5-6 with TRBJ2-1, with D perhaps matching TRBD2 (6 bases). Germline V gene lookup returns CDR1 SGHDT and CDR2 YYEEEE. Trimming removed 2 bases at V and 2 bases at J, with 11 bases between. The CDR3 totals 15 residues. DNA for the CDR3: TGTGCCAGCAGCTTAGGAGGGGTTCCCTACAATGAGCAGTTCTTC. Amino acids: CASSLGGVPYNEQFF.

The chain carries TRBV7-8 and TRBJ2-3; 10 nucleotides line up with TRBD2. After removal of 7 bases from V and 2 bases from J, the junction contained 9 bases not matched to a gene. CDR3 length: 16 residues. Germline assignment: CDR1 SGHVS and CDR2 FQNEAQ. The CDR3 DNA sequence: TGTGCCAGCACCATGAGGAGCGGGAGGGTCACAGATACGCAGTATTTT. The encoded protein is CASTMRSGRVTDTQYF.

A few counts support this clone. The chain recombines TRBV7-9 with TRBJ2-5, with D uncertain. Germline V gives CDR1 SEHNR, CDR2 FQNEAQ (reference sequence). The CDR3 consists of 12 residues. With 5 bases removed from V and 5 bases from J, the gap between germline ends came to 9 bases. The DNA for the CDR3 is TGTGCCAGCAGCCCCGGGTGGGAGACCCAGTACTTC. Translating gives CASSPGWETQYF.

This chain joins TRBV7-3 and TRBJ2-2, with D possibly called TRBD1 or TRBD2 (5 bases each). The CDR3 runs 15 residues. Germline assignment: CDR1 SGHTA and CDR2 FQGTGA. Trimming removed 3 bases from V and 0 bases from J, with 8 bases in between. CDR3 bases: TGTGCCAGCAGCTTGGGACGGACGAACACCGGGGAGCTGTTTTTT. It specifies CASSLGRTNTGELFF. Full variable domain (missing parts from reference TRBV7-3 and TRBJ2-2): GAGVSQTPSNKVTEKGKYVELRCDPISGHTALYWYRQSLGQGPEFLIYFQGTGAADDSGLPNDRFFAVRPEGSVSTLKIQRTERGDSAVYLCASSLGRTNTGELFFGEGSRLTVL.

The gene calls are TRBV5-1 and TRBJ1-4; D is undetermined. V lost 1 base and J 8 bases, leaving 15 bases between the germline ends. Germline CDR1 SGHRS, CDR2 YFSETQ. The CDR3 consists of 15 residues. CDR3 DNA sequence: TGCGCCAGCAGCTTGACAGCCACCCGTGGCGAAAAACTGTTTTTT. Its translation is CASSLTATRGEKLFF.

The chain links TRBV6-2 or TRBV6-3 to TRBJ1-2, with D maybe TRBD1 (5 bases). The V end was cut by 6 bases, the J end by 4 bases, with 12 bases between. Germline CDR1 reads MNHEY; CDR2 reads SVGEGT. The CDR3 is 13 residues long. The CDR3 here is CASRPPGFYGYTF. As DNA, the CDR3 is TGTGCCAGCAGGCCTCCAGGGTTCTATGGCTACACCTTC.

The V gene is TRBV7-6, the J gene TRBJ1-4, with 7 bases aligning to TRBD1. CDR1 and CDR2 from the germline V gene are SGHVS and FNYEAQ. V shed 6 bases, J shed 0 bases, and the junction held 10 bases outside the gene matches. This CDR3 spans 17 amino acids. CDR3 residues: CASSRRDRMATNEKLFF. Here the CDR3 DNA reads TGTGCCAGCAGTCGGAGGGACAGAATGGCAACTAATGAAAAACTGTTTTTT.